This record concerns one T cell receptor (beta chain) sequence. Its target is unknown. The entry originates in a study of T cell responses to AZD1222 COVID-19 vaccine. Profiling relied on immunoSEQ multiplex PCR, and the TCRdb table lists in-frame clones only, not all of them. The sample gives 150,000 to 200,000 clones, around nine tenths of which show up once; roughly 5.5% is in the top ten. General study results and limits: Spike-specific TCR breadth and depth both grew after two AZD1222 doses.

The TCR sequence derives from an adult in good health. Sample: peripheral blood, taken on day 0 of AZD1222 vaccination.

The CDR3 DNA reads TGTGCCAGCAGCGCCCGGGACAGGGGATTGGGGGAGCAGTACTTC. Translating gives CASSARDRGLGEQYF. This sequence joins TRBV9 and TRBJ2-7; 10 nucleotides align to TRBD1. This CDR3 has 15 residues. Per the germline V gene, CDR1 is SGDLS and CDR2 is YYNGEE. V shed 3 bases and J 7 bases; nucleotides not matched to a gene: 10.